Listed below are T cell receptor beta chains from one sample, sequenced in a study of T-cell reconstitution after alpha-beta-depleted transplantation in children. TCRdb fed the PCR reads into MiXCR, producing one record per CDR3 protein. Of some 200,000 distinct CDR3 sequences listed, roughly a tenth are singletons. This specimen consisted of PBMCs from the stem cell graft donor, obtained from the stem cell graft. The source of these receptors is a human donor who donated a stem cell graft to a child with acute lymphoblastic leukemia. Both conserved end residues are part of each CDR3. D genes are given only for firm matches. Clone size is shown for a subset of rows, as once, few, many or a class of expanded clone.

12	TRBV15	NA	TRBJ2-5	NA	CATSRGEETQYF	TGTGCCACCAGCAGAGGAGAAGAGACCCAGTACTTC
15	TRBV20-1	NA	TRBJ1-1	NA	CSARGAGVMNTEAFF	TGCAGTGCTAGAGGGGCGGGGGTTATGAACACTGAAGCTTTCTTT
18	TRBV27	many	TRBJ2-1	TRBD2	CASSLLPSGGGTDNEQFF	TGTGCCAGCAGTTTGCTTCCTTCGGGGGGAGGGACGGACAATGAGCAGTTCTTC
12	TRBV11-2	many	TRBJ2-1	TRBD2	CASSWTSGVVFF	TGTGCCAGCAGCTGGACTAGCGGGGTTGTGTTCTTC
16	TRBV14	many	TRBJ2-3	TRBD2	CASSPRGGPNTDTQYF	TGTGCCAGCAGCCCCCGCGGGGGGCCGAACACAGATACGCAGTATTTT
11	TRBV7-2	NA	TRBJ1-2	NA	CATPSNGVYTF	TGTGCCACCCCCTCAAACGGGGTCTACACCTTC
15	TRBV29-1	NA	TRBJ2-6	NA	CSVYRQDSGANVLTF	TGCAGCGTTTACCGGCAGGACTCTGGGGCCAACGTCCTGACTTTC
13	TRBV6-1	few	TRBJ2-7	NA	CASRRDNDYEQYF	TGTGCCAGCAGGCGGGACAATGACTACGAGCAGTACTTC
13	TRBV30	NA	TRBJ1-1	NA	CAWSVSGETEAFF	TGTGCCTGGAGTGTATCCGGGGAGACTGAAGCTTTCTTT
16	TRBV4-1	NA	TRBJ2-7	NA	CASSQVPTGGYYEQYF	TGCGCCAGCAGCCAAGTACCAACCGGGGGATACTACGAGCAGTACTTC
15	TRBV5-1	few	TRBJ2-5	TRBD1	CASSSRQGKTETQYF	TGCGCCAGCAGCTCCCGACAGGGTAAAACAGAGACCCAGTACTTC
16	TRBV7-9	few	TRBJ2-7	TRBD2	CASSPRGSGSSYEQYF	TGTGCCAGCAGCCCCCGAGGTAGCGGGTCCTCCTACGAGCAGTACTTC
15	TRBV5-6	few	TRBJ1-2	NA	CASSPWRGSDYGYTF	TGTGCCAGCTCCCCCTGGAGGGGTTCGGACTATGGCTACACCTTC
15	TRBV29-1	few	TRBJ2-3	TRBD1	CSVTWTGEGTDTQYF	TGCAGCGTGACCTGGACAGGGGAGGGGACAGATACGCAGTATTTT
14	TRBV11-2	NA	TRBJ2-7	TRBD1	CASSSNRGSAEQYF	TGTGCCAGCAGCTCCAACAGGGGGTCGGCCGAGCAGTACTTC
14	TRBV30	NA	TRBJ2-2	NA	CAWSGVSFTGELFF	TGTGCCTGGAGTGGGGTCTCGTTCACCGGGGAGCTGTTTTTT
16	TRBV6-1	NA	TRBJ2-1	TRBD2	CASRERTSAFSNEQFF	TGTGCCAGCAGAGAGCGGACTAGTGCTTTTAGCAATGAGCAGTTCTTC
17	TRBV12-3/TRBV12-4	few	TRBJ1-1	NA	CASSPGHIGGGNTEAFF	TGTGCCAGCAGCCCTGGACATATCGGGGGAGGGAACACTGAAGCTTTCTTT
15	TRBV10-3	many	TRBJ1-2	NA	CAISGRLDTPGGYTF	TGTGCCATCAGTGGTCGACTGGACACGCCGGGCGGCTACACCTTC
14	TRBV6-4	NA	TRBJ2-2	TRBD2	CASSDIGLAGELFF	TGTGCCAGCAGTGACATTGGACTAGCCGGGGAGCTGTTTTTT
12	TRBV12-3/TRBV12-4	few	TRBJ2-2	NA	CASSLRGGELFF	TGTGCCAGCAGTTTGAGGGGAGGGGAGCTGTTTTTT
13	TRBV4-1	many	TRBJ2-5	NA	CASTYPGAETQYF	TGCGCCAGCACTTACCCAGGGGCAGAGACCCAGTACTTC
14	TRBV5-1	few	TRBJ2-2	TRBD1	CASSLQGADGELFF	TGCGCCAGCAGCTTACAGGGGGCAGACGGGGAGCTGTTTTTT
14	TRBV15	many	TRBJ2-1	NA	CATSRDRNYNEQFF	TGTGCCACCAGCAGAGACAGGAACTACAATGAGCAGTTCTTC
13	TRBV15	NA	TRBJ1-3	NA	CATSTPPANTIYF	TGTGCCACCAGCACCCCCCCAGCAAACACCATATATTTT
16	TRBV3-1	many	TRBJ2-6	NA	CASSLGRSSGANVLTF	TGTGCCAGCAGCCTCGGACGGTCCTCTGGGGCCAACGTCCTGACTTTC
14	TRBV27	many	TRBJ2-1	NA	CASSLEGNGNEQFF	TGTGCCAGCAGTTTAGAGGGCAATGGCAATGAGCAGTTCTTC
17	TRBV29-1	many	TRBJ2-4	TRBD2	CSVDSSGGAWAKNIQYF	TGCAGCGTTGATAGTAGCGGGGGGGCCTGGGCCAAAAACATTCAGTACTTC
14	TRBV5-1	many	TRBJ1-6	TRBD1	CASARTGYNSPLHF	TGCGCCAGCGCCCGGACAGGGTATAATTCACCCCTCCACTTT
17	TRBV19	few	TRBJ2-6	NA	CASSPGQKNSGANVLTF	TGTGCCAGTAGTCCGGGACAAAAGAACTCTGGGGCCAACGTCCTGACTTTC
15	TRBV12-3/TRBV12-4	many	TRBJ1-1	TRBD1	CASSSGTGRDTEAFF	TGTGCCAGCAGTTCCGGGACAGGGCGGGACACTGAAGCTTTCTTT